This T cell receptor (beta chain) was profiled in a study of human T cells and chemical hapten exposure. Overall study: Small pooled library volume differences chiefly drove per-sample TCR yield variation.

Of note for this clonotype: The antigen is undetermined.

Stated time point: healthy volunteer bleed at 6 weeks. The total RNA was obtained from whole blood that was not fractionated. The library gave individual cDNA molecules unique molecular identifiers. In the authors' methods: From approximately 20,000 to 700,000 TCRs were found per sample, with a median of 95,638. TCRdb reprocessed the RACE reads with MiXCR, giving one entry per CDR3 protein. In this record, the V and J calls reflect TCRdb's handling and not the investigators' own analysis. Among 70,000 to 95,000 distinct CDR3 sequences listed, 8.5% to 10% were seen once. Study-wide findings and caveats: The study found that DPC sensitization did not change TCRs above 1 in 1000 frequency.

The CDR3 totals 15 residues. Trimming cost V 6 bases and J 4 bases, with 18 bases left between them. The rearrangement joins TRBV12-3 or TRBV12-4 to TRBJ1-1; tentatively, D is TRBD1 (5 bases). Sequences were obtained from whole blood. The clonotype originates from a female donor in good health. Some clones in this sample may be carry-over from other donors' samples. CDR3 sequence reads: CASRTFGGGATEAFF. In DNA, the CDR3 is TGTGCCAGCAGAACCTTCGGGGGAGGGGCCACTGAAGCTTTCTTT.